The source of this T cell receptor beta chain is a study of cytomegalovirus exposure and HLA in healthy donors. About the research overall: The approximately 130 validation repertoires matched the roughly 700 first-cohort repertoires in platform, a later analysis reported.

Assay used: immunoSEQ multiplex PCR; TCRdb lists only in-frame clones, some missing. This repertoire shows 150,000 or so clones, approximately 86% found once; its top ten account for about a fifth. Germline assignment: CDR1 SGHNT and CDR2 YYREEE (reference sequence). This CDR3 region has 14 residues. Trimming shortened V by 0 bases and J by 6 bases, and 13 bases separated the two germline ends. Sequencing was carried out using PBMCs. J is TRBJ2-7 and V is TRBV5-4; tentative D call: TRBD2 (6 bases). This clonotype was obtained from a man aged 18 to 29 in good health and CMV-seropositive. The chain's CDR3 is CASSLAIREAEQYF. As DNA, the CDR3 is TGTGCCAGCAGCTTGGCCATCAGGGAGGCCGAGCAGTACTTC.